The next 5 T cell receptor beta chains were all read from a single sample in a study of technical replicates of blood from several donors. TCRdb keeps only in-frame clones here, not all; method: immunoSEQ multiplex PCR. The sample lists approximately 100,000 clones; nearly 96% were seen once. The sample was T cells isolated from PBMCs. The receptor set was obtained from a human donor in good health.

The rearrangement uses TRBV25-1 and TRBJ2-1, with D possibly being TRBD2 (5 bases). The V gene's germline CDR1 is MGHDK and CDR2 SYGVNS. Deletions cut 0 bases from V and 0 bases from J, with 9 bases between. This CDR3 is 16 amino acids long. CDR3 sequence: CASSEYPGISYNEQFF. Written as DNA, the CDR3 is TGTGCCAGCAGTGAATATCCGGGGATCTCCTACAATGAGCAGTTCTTC.

This chain connects TRBV20-1 to TRBJ1-2; D is undetermined. CDR1 and CDR2 from the germline V gene are DFQATT and SNEGSKA (reference sequence). The CDR3 runs to 11 residues. Trimming pared 6 bases from V and 6 bases from J, leaving 11 bases between. The chain's CDR3 is CSAHRVNGYTF. The CDR3 nucleotides are TGCAGTGCCCACCGAGTGAATGGCTACACCTTC.

V gene TRBV7-8 combines with J gene TRBJ2-5; TRBD2 is a possible D gene (5 bases). The V gene lost 1 base and the J gene lost 2 bases, with 20 bases spanning the gap. The CDR3 is 18 amino acids. CDR1 is SGHVS and CDR2 is FQNEAQ in the germline V gene. The CDR3 nucleotides read TGTGCCAGCAGCTTAGGCACCGGACCCGGGGTTAGACAAGAGACCCAGTACTTC. Residues: CASSLGTGPGVRQETQYF.

J is TRBJ2-1 and V is TRBV4-2, with D hard to call. Trimming cost V 0 bases and J 4 bases, with 4 bases left between them. Per the germline V gene, CDR1 is LGHNA and CDR2 is YNFKEQ. The CDR3 extends over 13 amino acids. The CDR3 sequence: CASSQDQYNEQFF. The CDR3 coding sequence is TGTGCCAGCAGCCAAGACCAATACAATGAGCAGTTCTTC.

V and J are TRBV30 and TRBJ2-5; maybe TRBD1 (5 bases). CDR1 is GTSNPN, CDR2 SVGIG, per germline (reference sequence). The germline V and J ends were trimmed by 3 bases and 5 bases, with 16 bases remaining between them. The CDR3 contains 14 residues. In DNA, the CDR3 is TGTGCCTGGAGGCCTAAGGGGCAGAGGGAGACCCAGTACTTC. Protein sequence: CAWRPKGQRETQYF.